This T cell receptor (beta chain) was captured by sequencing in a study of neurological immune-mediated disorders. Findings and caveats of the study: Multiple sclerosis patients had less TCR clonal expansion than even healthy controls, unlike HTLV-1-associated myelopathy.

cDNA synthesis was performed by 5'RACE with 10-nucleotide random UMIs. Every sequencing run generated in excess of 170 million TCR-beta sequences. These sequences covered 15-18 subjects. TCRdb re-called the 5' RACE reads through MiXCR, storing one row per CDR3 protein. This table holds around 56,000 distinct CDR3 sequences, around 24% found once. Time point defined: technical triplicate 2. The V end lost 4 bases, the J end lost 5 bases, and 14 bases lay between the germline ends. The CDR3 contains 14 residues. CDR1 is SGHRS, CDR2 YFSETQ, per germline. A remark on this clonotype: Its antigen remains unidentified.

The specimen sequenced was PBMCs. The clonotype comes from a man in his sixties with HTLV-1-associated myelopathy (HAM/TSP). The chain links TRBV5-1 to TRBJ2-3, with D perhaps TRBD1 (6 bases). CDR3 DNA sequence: TGCGCCAGCAGCGGACAGTCGTCGGTAGATACGCAGTATTTT. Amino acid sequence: CASSGQSSVDTQYF.